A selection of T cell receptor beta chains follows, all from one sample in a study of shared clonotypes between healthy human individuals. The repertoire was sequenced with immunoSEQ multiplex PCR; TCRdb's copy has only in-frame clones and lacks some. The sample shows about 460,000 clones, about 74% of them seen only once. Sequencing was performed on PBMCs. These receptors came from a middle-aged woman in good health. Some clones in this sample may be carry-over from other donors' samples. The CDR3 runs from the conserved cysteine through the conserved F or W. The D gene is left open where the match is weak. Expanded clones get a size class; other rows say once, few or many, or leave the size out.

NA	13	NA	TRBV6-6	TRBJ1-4	CASSPFWGEKLFF	TGTGCCAGCAGCCCTTTTTGGGGAGAAAAACTGTTTTTT
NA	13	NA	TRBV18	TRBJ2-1	CASSPLAGVEQFF	TGTGCCAGCTCACCATTAGCAGGGGTCGAGCAGTTCTTC
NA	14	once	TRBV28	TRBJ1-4	CASSPPGRLEKLFF	TGTGCCAGCAGTCCCCCGGGACGGCTGGAAAAACTGTTTTTT
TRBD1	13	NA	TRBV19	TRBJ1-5	CASCRQGDQPQHF	TGTGCCAGTTGCAGGCAGGGGGATCAGCCCCAGCATTTT
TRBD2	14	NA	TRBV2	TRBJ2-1	CASEGLAVYNEQFF	TGTGCCAGCGAAGGACTAGCGGTATACAATGAGCAGTTCTTC
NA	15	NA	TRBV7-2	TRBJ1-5	CASSLAVGGSQPQHF	TGTGCCAGCAGCTTAGCGGTGGGGGGTAGTCAGCCCCAGCATTTT
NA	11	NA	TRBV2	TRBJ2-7	CASSGAYEQYF	TGTGCCAGCAGTGGGGCCTACGAGCAGTACTTC
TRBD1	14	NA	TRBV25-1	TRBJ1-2	CASSEYGQGRGYTF	TGTGCCAGCAGTGAATACGGACAGGGTCGAGGCTACACCTTC
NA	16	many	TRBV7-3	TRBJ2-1	CASSLRGTHLYNEQFF	TGTGCCAGCAGCTTACGGGGGACTCACCTCTACAATGAGCAGTTCTTC
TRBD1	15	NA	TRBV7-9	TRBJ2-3	CASSLTGVGTDTQYF	TGTGCCAGCAGCTTGACAGGGGTGGGCACAGATACGCAGTATTTT
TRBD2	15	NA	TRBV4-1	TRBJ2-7	CASSQGLAGAYEQYF	TGCGCCAGCAGCCAAGGACTAGCGGGAGCCTACGAGCAGTACTTC
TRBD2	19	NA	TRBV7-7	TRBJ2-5	CASSRAAGLAGGGIETQYF	TGTGCTAGCAGCCGTGCCGCGGGACTAGCGGGAGGTGGGATCGAGACCCAGTACTTC
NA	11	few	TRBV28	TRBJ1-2	CASGADYGYTF	TGTGCCTCCGGGGCAGACTATGGCTACACCTTC
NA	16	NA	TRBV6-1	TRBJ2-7	CASSEWVGERTYEQYF	TGTGCCAGCAGTGAATGGGTAGGTGAGAGGACCTACGAGCAGTACTTC
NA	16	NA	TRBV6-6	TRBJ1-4	CASSLRGPGANEKLFF	TGTGCCAGCAGTCTCAGGGGCCCTGGGGCTAATGAAAAACTGTTTTTT
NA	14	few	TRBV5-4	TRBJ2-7	CASSSDRSSYEQYF	TGTGCCAGCAGCTCGGACCGGAGCTCCTACGAGCAGTACTTC
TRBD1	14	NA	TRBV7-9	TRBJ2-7	CASSLASTGVEQYF	TGTGCCAGCAGCTTAGCGTCGACAGGGGTCGAGCAGTACTTC
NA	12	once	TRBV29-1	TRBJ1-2	CSVVLEGYGYTF	TGCAGCGTTGTTCTAGAGGGCTATGGCTACACCTTC
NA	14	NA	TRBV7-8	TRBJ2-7	CASSFRTSHSGQYF	TGTGCCAGCAGCTTTAGGACAAGCCACTCGGGGCAGTACTTC
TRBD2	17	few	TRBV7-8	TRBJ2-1	CASSLPGGGRGYNEQFF	TGTGCCAGCAGCTTACCCGGGGGGGGGCGCGGTTACAATGAGCAGTTCTTC
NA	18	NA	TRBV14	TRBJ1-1	CASSQDGTWGDPYTEAFF	TGTGCCAGCAGCCAAGATGGGACGTGGGGGGACCCCTACACTGAAGCTTTCTTT
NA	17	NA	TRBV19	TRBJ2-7	CASSMGLPRDTAYEQYF	TGTGCCAGTAGTATGGGGCTGCCCCGGGACACAGCCTACGAGCAGTACTTC
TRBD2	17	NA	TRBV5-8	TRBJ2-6	CASSLFTGGSGANVLTF	TGTGCCAGCAGCTTGTTCACCGGGGGGTCTGGGGCCAACGTCCTGACTTTC
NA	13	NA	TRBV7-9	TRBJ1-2	CASSPTGSDGYTF	TGTGCCAGCAGCCCCACTGGGTCAGATGGCTACACCTTC
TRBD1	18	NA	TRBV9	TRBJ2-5	CASSVGVRGTARGETQYF	TGTGCCAGCAGCGTAGGGGTCAGGGGGACGGCGAGGGGAGAGACCCAGTACTTC
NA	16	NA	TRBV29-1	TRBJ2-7	CSVEDPRGQGWAEQYF	TGCAGCGTTGAAGATCCCCGTGGGCAGGGTTGGGCCGAGCAGTACTTC
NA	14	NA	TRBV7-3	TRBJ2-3	CASSLQGFTDTQYF	TGTGCCAGCAGCTTACAGGGCTTCACAGATACGCAGTATTTT
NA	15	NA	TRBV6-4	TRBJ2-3	CASSERGIRTDTQYF	TGTGCCAGCAGTGAGAGAGGGATAAGGACAGATACGCAGTATTTT
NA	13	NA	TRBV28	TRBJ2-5	CASSFVGPETQYF	TGTGCCAGCAGTTTCGTAGGGCCGGAGACCCAGTACTTC